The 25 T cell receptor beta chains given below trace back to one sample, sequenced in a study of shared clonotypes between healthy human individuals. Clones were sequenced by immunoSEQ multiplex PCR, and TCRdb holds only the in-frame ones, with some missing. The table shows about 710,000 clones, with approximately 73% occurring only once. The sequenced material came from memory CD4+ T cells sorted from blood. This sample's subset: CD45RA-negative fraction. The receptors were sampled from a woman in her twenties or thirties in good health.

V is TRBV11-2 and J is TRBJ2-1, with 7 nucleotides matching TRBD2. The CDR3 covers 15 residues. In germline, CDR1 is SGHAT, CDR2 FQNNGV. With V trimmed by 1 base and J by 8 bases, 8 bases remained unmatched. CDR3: CASSLVNGRGYEQFF. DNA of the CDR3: TGTGCCAGCAGCTTAGTAAATGGGAGGGGTTATGAGCAGTTCTTC.

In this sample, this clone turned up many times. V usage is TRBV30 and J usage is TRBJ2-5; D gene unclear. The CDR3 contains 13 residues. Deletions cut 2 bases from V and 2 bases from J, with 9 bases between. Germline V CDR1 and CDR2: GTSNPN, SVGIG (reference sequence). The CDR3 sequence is CAWSMSLQETQYF. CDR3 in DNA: TGTGCCTGGAGTATGAGTTTGCAAGAGACCCAGTACTTC.

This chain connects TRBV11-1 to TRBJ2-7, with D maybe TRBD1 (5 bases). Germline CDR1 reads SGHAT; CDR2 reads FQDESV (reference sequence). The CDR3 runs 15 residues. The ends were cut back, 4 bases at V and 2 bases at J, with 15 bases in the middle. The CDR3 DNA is TGTGCCAGCAGCTCCTCTAGGGGCAATACCTACGAGCAGTACTTC. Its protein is CASSSSRGNTYEQYF. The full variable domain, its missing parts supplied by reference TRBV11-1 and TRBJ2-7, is EAEVAQSPRYKITEKSQAVAFWCDPISGHATLYWYRQILGQGPELLVQFQDESVVDDSQLPKDRFSAERLKGVDSTLKIQPAELGDSAMYLCASSSSRGNTYEQYFGPGTRLTVT.

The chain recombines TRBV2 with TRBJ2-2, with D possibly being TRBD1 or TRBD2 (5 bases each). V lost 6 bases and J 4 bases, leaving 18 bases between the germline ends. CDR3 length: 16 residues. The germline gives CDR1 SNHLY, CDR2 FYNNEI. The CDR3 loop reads CASSSYGSGGTGELFF. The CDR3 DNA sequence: TGTGCCAGCAGCTCTTATGGGAGTGGGGGCACCGGGGAGCTGTTTTTT.

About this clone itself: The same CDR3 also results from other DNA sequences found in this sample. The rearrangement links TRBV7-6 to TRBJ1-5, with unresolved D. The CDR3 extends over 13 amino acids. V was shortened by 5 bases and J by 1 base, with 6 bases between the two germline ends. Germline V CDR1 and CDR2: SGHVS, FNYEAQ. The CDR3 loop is CASSPNSNQPQHF. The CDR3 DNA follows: TGTGCCAGCAGCCCGAACAGCAATCAGCCCCAGCATTTT.

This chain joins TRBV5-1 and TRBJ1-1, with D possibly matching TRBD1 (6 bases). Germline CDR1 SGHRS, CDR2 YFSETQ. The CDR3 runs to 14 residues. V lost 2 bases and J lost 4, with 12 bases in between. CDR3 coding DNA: TGCGCCAGCAGCTTCTATGTCAGGGGCACTGAAGCTTTCTTT. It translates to CASSFYVRGTEAFF.

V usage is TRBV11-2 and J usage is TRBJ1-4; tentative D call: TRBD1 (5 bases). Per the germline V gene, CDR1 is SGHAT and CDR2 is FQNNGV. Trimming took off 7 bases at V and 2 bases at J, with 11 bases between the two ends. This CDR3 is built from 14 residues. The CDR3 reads CASTPGRTNEKLFF. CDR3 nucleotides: TGTGCCAGCACCCCGGGACGGACTAATGAAAAACTGTTTTTT.

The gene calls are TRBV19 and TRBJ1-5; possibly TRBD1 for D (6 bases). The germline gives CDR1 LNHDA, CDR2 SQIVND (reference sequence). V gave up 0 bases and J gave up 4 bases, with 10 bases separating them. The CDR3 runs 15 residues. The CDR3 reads CASSIEQGRNQPQHF. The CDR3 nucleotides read TGTGCCAGTAGTATAGAACAGGGACGAAATCAGCCCCAGCATTTT.

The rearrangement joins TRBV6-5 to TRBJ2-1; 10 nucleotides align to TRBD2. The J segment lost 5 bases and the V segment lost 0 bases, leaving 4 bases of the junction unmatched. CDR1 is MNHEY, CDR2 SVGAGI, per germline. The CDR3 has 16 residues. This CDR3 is CASSYSSGGEHNEQFF. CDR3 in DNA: TGTGCCAGCAGTTACTCCAGCGGGGGGGAACACAATGAGCAGTTCTTC.

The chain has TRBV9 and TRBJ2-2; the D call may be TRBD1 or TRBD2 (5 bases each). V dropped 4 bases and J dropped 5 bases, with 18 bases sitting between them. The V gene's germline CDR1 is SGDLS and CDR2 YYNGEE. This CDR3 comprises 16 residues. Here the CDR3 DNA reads TGTGCCAGCAGCCCCCAAGGGACGTTATCGACCGGGGAGCTGTTTTTT. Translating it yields CASSPQGTLSTGELFF.

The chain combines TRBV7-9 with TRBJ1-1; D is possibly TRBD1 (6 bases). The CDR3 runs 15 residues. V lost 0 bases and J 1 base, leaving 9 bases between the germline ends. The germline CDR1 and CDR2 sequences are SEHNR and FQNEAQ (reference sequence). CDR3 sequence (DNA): TGTGCCAGCAGCTTAGCTACAGGGCAGAACACTGAAGCTTTCTTT. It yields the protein CASSLATGQNTEAFF.

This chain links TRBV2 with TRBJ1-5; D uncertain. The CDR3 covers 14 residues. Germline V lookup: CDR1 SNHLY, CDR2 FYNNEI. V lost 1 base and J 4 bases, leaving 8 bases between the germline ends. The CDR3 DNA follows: TGTGCCAGCAGTGAAGTGGGAGGTAATCAGCCCCAGCATTTT. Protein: CASSEVGGNQPQHF.

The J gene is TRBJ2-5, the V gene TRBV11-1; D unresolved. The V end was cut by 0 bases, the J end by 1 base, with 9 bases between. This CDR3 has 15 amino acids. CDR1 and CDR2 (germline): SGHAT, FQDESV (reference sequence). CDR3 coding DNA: TGTGCCAGCAGCTTAGCGAGATCCTTCCAAGAGACCCAGTACTTC. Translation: CASSLARSFQETQYF.

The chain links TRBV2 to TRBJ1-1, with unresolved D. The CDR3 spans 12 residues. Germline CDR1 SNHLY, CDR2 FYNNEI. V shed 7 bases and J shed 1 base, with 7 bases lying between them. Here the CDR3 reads CASKTRNTEAFF. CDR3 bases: TGTGCCAGCAAGACAAGGAACACTGAAGCTTTCTTT.

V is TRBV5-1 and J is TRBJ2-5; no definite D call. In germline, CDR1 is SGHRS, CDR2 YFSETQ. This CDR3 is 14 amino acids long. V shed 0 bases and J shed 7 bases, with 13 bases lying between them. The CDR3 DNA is TGCGCCAGCAGCTTGGGACACGAAAACCCGACCCAGTACTTC. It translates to CASSLGHENPTQYF.

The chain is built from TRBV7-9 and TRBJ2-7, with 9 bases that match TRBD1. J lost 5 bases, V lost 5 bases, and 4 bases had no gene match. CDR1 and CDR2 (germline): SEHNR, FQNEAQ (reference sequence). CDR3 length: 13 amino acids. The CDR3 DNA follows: TGTGCCAGCAGCGGACAGGGGATCGACGAGCAGTACTTC. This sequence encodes CASSGQGIDEQYF.

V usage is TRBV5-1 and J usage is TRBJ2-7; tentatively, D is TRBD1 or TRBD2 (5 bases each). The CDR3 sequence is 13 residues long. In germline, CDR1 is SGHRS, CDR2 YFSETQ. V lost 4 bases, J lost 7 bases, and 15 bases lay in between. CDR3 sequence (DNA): TGCGCCAGCAGCCCCCCGGGGACGAATGAGCAGTACTTC. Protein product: CASSPPGTNEQYF.

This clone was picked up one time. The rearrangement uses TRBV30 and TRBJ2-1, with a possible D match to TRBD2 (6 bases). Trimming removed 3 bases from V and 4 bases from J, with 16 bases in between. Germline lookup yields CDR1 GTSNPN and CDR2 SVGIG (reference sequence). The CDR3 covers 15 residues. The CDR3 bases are TGTGCCTGGAGCGGGCGGGGTGATGGATACAATGAGCAGTTCTTC. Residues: CAWSGRGDGYNEQFF.

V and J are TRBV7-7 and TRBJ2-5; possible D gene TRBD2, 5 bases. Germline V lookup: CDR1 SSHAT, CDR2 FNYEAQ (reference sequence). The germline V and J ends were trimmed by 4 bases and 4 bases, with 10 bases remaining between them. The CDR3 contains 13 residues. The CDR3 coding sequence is TGTGCCAGCAGCTCGCGTCGGGGAGAGACCCAGTACTTC. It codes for CASSSRRGETQYF. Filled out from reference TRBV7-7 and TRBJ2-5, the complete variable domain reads GAGVSQSPRYKVTKRGQDVTLRCDPISSHATLYWYQQALGQGPEFLTYFNYEAQPDKSGLPSDRFSAERPEGSISTLTIQRTEQRDSAMYRCASSSRRGETQYFGPGTRLLVL.

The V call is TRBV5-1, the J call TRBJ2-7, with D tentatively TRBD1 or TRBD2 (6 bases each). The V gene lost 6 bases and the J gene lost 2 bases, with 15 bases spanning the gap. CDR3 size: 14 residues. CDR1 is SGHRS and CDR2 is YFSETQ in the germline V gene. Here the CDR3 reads CASKRGDAAYEQYF. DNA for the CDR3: TGCGCCAGCAAGAGGGGGGACGCAGCCTACGAGCAGTACTTC.

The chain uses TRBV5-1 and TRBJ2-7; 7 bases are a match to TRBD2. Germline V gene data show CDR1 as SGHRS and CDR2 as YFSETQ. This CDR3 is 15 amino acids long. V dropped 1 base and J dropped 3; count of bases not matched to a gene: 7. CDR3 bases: TGCGCCAGCAGCTTGAGGGCGGGAGAGGTCTACGAGCAGTACTTC. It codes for CASSLRAGEVYEQYF.

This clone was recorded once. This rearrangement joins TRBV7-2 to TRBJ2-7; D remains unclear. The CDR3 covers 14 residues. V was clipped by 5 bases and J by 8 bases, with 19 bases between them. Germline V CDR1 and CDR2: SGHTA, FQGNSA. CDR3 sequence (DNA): TGTGCCAGCAGCAAAGGGCCCCCCAACTGGAAGCAGTACTTC. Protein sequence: CASSKGPPNWKQYF. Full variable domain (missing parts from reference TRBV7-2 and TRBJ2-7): GAGVSQSPSNKVTEKGKDVELRCDPISGHTALYWYRQSLGQGLEFLIYFQGNSAPDKSGLPSDRFSAERTGGSVSTLTIQRTQQEDSAVYLCASSKGPPNWKQYFGPGTRLTVT.

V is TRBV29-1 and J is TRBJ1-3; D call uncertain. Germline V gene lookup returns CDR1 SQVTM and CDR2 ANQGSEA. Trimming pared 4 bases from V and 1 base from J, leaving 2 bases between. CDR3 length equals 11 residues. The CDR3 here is CSVGSGNTIYF. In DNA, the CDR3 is TGCAGCGTTGGGTCTGGAAACACCATATATTTT.

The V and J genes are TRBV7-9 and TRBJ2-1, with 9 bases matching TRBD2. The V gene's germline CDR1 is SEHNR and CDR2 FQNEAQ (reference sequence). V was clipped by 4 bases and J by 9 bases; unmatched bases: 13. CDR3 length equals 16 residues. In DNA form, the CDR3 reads TGTGCCAGCAGCTCCCCTAGCGGGAACCTCTACGGTGAGCAGTTCTTC. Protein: CASSSPSGNLYGEQFF.

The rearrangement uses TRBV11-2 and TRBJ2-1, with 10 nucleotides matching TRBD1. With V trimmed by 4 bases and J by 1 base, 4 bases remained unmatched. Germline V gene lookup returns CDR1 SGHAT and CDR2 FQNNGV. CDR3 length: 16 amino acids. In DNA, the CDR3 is TGTGCCAGCAGCTCGTCGGGACAGGGGTCCTACAATGAGCAGTTCTTC. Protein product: CASSSSGQGSYNEQFF. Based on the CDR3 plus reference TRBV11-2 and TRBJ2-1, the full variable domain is EAGVAQSPRYKIIEKRQSVAFWCNPISGHATLYWYQQILGQGPKLLIQFQNNGVVDDSQLPKDRFSAERLKGVDSTLKIQPAKLEDSAVYLCASSSSGQGSYNEQFFGPGTRLTVL.